This entry concerns a single TCR beta chain. Its antigen is unknown. The sample holds no much larger clone one base away, and base qualities are not on file. The cohort was made up of about 670 healthy bone marrow donors. At the time of sampling, every cohort member was nominally healthy, though immune exposures that went unrecorded were likely present. The donor tested CMV seropositive, placing the donor among the 250 to 350 seropositive members of the cohort. Each donor provided a peripheral blood sample, and peripheral blood mononuclear cells were used for TCR beta sequencing. The Qiagen DNeasy Blood Extraction Kit was used to extract genomic DNA from the blood cell samples. Library prep was done by the immunoSEQ multiplex PCR assay. For the multiplex PCR, a mixture combining 60 forward primers for TCR Vbeta segments and 13 reverse primers for TCR Jbeta segments was used. Amplification of the CDR3 region of rearranged TCR beta genes was performed with a multiplex PCR assay on genomic DNA. On the Illumina HiSeq System, the amplified TCR beta libraries were sequenced as 87-base-pair reads. Processing in the source paper ran as follows. A later analysis counted 75 million to 100 million unique TCR beta chains across the approximately 700 repertoires, and approximately 11 million of these chains were shared by at least two donors. Raw reads were error-corrected and collapsed into unique sequences by a nearest-neighbor algorithm in which closely related sequences were merged to remove PCR and sequencing errors. CDR3 sequences were aligned to IMGT reference sequences to assign V, D and J gene segments. Each retained sequence needed at least a six-nucleotide match to both a V gene segment and a J gene segment. A rearrangement was called productive if the CDR3 had no stop codons and remained in frame with V and J, and every other rearrangement was called non-productive. CDR3 was defined by IMGT convention, running from the second conserved V-encoded cysteine to the conserved J-encoded phenylalanine. In an earlier analysis of approximately 500 of the donors, sequences lacking an unambiguous match to a single V gene segment were excluded. In an earlier analysis of 450 to 700 of the donors, V segments were called functional above 56.7% productive rearrangements and were called segregating when the between-donor standard deviation exceeded 5%. A statistical classification framework was built to diagnose cytomegalovirus status from the catalog of TCR beta chain sequences. V and J gene assignment, in a later analysis, came from comparing TCR nucleotide sequences with IMGT/GENE-DB human TR gene sequences. Using the TCRdist pipeline, a later analysis assigned CDR3 sequences along with most-parsimonious VDJ recombination scenarios. In a later analysis, every TCR beta chain was defined by the combination of its CDR3 amino acid sequence and its V-gene family, and reads without a unique V-gene family were dropped. A later analysis removed nearly 600 highly shared, low-generation-probability nucleotide sequences to deal with suspected cross-contamination and a sequencing artifact. For each public chain, a later analysis derived a clonal expansion index from normalized ranks of inferred template counts within each repertoire. Generation probabilities in a later analysis came from a VDJ recombination model fitted to out-of-frame rearrangements, and those results were checked against IGoR. In a later analysis, hypergeometric tests were used to score TCR-TCR, TCR-HLA and TCR-CMV co-occurrence, with a repertoire-size bias correction applied to TCR pairs. To estimate false discovery rates, a later analysis permuted the HLA or CMV assignments 20 times. In a later analysis, co-occurring TCRs were grouped using DBSCAN, and TCRdist sequence similarity was added for clustering within HLA-allele-positive subsets. Repertoires with fewer than 30,000 or more than 120,000 public chains were left out of co-occurrence clustering, as were five repertoires with anomalous nucleotide sharing. Not all clones reach the TCRdb copy of this immuneACCESS table, which keeps in-frame sequences only. Checked studies attribute under half of the gap to unresolved V genes and leave the rest unexplained. V, J and clone size are those of that table, while D and trimming were read from the DNA. For this sample there are 130,000 or so clones; more than 75% appear just once. The top ten constitute 8.1% of the sample.

The data were taken from a study of cytomegalovirus exposure and HLA in healthy donors (dated 2017 in TCRdb). With regard to the full study: An earlier analysis of some 550 of the donors reported 250 to 300 Gb of sequence data and more than 90 million unique TCR beta sequences from 150 million to 200 million T cells. The study was designed to test whether signatures of past pathogen exposure could be identified by cataloging public T cell receptors. In an earlier analysis of more than 550 of the donors, high-throughput TCR beta sequencing was used to judge whether each TCR beta V gene segment behaved as functional or pseudogenic. Donor age, sex, ethnicity and CMV serostatus were compiled together with the repertoire data. In the later analysis, no new phenotypic data were used to find candidate immune exposures; instead, reliance was placed on TCR beta sequences and their occurrence across donors. Four or five DR-DQ haplotypes were handled as single units for association and clustering because linkage in the cohort was strong. An early release that covered fewer than 750 HLA-typed donors contained approximately 300 gigabases of sequencing data and tens of millions of unique TCR sequences. Typing coverage differed by locus: A, B, C, DRB1 and DQB1 were typed in about 620-640 donors, DQA1 in 522, DPA1 in approximately 610, and DPB1 in 450 to 490. The study used immunosequencing to profile the T cell repertoires of several hundred subjects and linked those repertoires to cytomegalovirus serostatus. Of the 300 to 500 genotyped donors, less than 90% were placed in the genetic ancestry cluster associated with self-reported Caucasian donors. HLA typing covered class I and class II loci at four-digit resolution. To study patterns of TCR occurrence, a later analysis re-analyzed previously published TCR beta repertoires from several hundred donors and added high-resolution HLA genotyping. On average, around 240,000 unique TCR beta nucleotide sequences were sequenced per donor among several hundred genotyped donors of the cohort, with roughly 18% of those sequences being non-productive. In a later genetic analysis, genome-wide SNP genotypes for about 55% of the roughly 700 donors were used, and that subset was treated as a discovery cohort. Along with the 666-subject first cohort, a separate validation cohort of over a hundred different subjects was used. To predict cytomegalovirus infection status, the study brought together high-throughput TCR immunosequencing, statistical association of individual TCRs with disease status, and machine learning. Every discovery cohort repertoire had been produced on one sequencing platform. Overall study results and their limits: In a later genetic analysis, fewer N-insertions in productive TCRs were reported among donors in an Asian-associated ancestry cluster than the roughly 640-donor mean. Correlated functional status among segregating V segments might reflect linkage disequilibrium, but an unknown experimental factor could not be ruled out. In a later analysis, most CMV-associated TCR beta chains were found to appear HLA-restricted, with HLA associations seemingly driven largely by CMV exposure. The only immune exposure information available for the cohort was CMV serostatus. The earlier analysis of approximately 590 of the donors excluded approximately 15 rarely observed V segments, including chromosome 9 orphons, because counts were too low. Across donors, most TCR sequences were observed very rarely, whereas some public TCRs were present in many individuals. In a later analysis, around 15,000 TCR beta sequences were associated with specific HLA alleles at a false discovery rate of 0.05. A further reported finding was that TCR beta sequences accurately predicted the HLA-A and HLA-B alleles for most subjects in the first cohort. It was suggested by the authors that the approach could potentially be generalized to other disease states and immunological phenotypes. In vitro tests confirmed that a few of the cytomegalovirus-associated TCR beta chains recognize cytomegalovirus antigens. In a later analysis, the rate of TCR association differed among HLA loci, with DRB1 alleles having the most associated TCRs and HLA-C alleles having the fewest. In an earlier analysis of some 540 of the donors, most TCR beta V segments appeared in productive rearrangements about 90% or about 30% of the time, broadly matching IMGT annotations. Assigning TCR associations to individual alleles was difficult when HLA alleles, especially DR and DQ, strongly co-occurred. Presence/absence analyses assumed roughly uniform sequencing depth across donors, an assumption that may not hold. Because some donors lacked HLA typing at each locus, the association tests relied only on the typed subset. In a later analysis, HLA-associated TCR beta chains showed more clonal expansion and lower generation probabilities than non-associated chains that were equally common. Some IMGT-functional V segments, including TRBV6-2 and TRBV6-3, could not be distinguished by the 87-base-pair reads and were therefore excluded. A later genetic analysis associated a missense DCLRE1C variant with V-gene and J-gene trimming of TCR beta chains, and an independent cohort replicated the association. A later analysis reported that several top co-occurrence clusters appeared linked to parvovirus B19, influenza, CMV and Epstein-Barr virus. The classifier was reported to diagnose cytomegalovirus status with high specificity and sensitivity in both the original cohort and the validation cohort. The study gave a list of 150 to 200 TCR beta chains associated with cytomegalovirus. A cluster of highly shared sequence variants was judged likely to be a technical artifact of the sequencing pipeline. The cohort was sequenced for TCR beta chains only, and without alpha or paired-chain data the features that could be detected were limited.

CDR1 and CDR2 (SGHAT, FQNNGV) derive from the germline V gene. Relative to germline, V is 6 bases shorter and J is 5 bases shorter, with 20 bases between their ends. The CDR3 runs 16 residues from the cysteine to the phenylalanine. Of the read, only the CDR3 DNA is kept; its 48 bases are in frame from base 1. The origin of this receptor is a woman aged 45-59 years in good health and CMV-seropositive. Sequences were obtained from PBMCs. The sequence is built from TRBV11-2 and TRBJ2-1; perhaps TRBD2 is the D gene, with 5 bases matching. Here the CDR3 is given as CASRNGPRGSNNEQFF. The DNA is as follows: TGTGCCAGCAGAAACGGACCCCGAGGGAGTAACAATGAGCAGTTCTTC.